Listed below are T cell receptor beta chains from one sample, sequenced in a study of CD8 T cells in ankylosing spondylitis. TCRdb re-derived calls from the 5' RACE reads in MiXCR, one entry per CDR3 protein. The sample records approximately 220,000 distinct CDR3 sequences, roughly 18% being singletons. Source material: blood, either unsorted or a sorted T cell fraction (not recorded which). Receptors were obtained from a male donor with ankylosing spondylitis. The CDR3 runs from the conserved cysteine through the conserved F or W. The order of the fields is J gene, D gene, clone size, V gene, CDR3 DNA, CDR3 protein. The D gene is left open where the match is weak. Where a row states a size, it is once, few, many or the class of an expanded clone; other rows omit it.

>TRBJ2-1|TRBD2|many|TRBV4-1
TGCGCCAGCAGCCAATCTAGCGGAGAGCCCTACAATGAGCAGTTCTTC
CASSQSSGEPYNEQFF
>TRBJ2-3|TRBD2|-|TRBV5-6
TGTGCCAGTAGCTTGGCCGTTAGCGGGAGGGAAACAGATACGCAGTATTTT
CASSLAVSGRETDTQYF
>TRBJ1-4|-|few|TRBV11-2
TGTGCCAGCAGCAGGGGGGGAGTCAGATCAAATGAAAAACTGTTTTTT
CASSRGGVRSNEKLFF
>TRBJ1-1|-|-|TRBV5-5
TGTGCCAGCAGCGTAGGCCCTGAAGCTTTCTTT
CASSVGPEAFF
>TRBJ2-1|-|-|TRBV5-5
TGTGCCAGCAGCGTATGGCAGGATGAGCAGTTCTTC
CASSVWQDEQFF
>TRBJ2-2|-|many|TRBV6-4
TGTGCCAGCAGTGAAACGTGGAGTAGTCCCGGGGAGCTGTTTTTT
CASSETWSSPGELFF
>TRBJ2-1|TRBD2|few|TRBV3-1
TGTGCCAGCAGCCAAGCCAAAGATCTGGACCTAGCGGGATACAATGAGCAGTTCTTC
CASSQAKDLDLAGYNEQFF
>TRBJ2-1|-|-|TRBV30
TGTGCCTGGAGGCCCTGGAGTGTCAATGAGCAGTTCTTC
CAWRPWSVNEQFF
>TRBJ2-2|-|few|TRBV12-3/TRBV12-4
TGTGCCAGCAACCAGGTGGTGGGGGAGCTGTTTTTT
CASNQVVGELFF
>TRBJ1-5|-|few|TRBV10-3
TGTGCCATCGGGGACCCAAATCAGCCCCAGCATTTT
CAIGDPNQPQHF
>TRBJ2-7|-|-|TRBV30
TGTGCCTGGATGGGTGATGGCTCCTACGAGCAGTACTTC
CAWMGDGSYEQYF
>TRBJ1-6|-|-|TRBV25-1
TGTGCCAGCCACGGGGGGGTAGCTTCACCCCTCCACTTT
CASHGGVASPLHF
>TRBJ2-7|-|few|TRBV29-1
TGCAGCGTTGAAGGCCACGATAGCTCCTACGAGCAGTACTTC
CSVEGHDSSYEQYF
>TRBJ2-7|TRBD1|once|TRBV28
TGTGCCAGCAGTTTAAGGGACAGGGACCACGAGCAGTACTTC
CASSLRDRDHEQYF
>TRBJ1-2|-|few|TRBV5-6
TGTGCCAGCAGCTTGTTAGTGACTCCTAACTATGGCTACACCTTC
CASSLLVTPNYGYTF
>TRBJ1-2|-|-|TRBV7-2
TGTGCCAGCAGCTTAGAGGTTGCAGGGTATGACGGCTACACCTTC
CASSLEVAGYDGYTF
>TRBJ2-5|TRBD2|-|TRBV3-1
TGTGCCAGCAGCACCGGGACTAGCGGGGGGCACCAAGAGACCCAGTACTTC
CASSTGTSGGHQETQYF
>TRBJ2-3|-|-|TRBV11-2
TGTGCCAGCAGCCTGTATCGGGGGGCGACAGATACGCAGTATTTT
CASSLYRGATDTQYF
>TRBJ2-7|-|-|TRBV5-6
TGTGCCAGCAGCTTTGGGCGGGGGCCCTACGAGCAGTACTTC
CASSFGRGPYEQYF
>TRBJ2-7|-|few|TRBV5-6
TGTGCCAGCAGCTTGGAAAAGAACCTACTCTCCTACGAGCAGTACTTC
CASSLEKNLLSYEQYF
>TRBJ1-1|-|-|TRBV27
TGTGCCAGCACTCCCCTGGGGGGGTTGAACACTGAAGCTTTCTTT
CASTPLGGLNTEAFF
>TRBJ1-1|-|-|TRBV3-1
TGTGCCAGCAGCCAAGTTGAGCCAGCTGCTAACACTGAAGCTTTCTTT
CASSQVEPAANTEAFF
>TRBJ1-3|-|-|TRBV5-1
TGCGCCAGCAGCTCGGATCCCTTCTCTGGAAACACCATATATTTT
CASSSDPFSGNTIYF
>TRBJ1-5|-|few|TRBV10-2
TGCGCCAGCAGAGAGACAGGTAGCAATCAGCCCCAGCATTTT
CASRETGSNQPQHF
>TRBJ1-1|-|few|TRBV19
TGTGCCAGTAGTATCAGGGTTGGAGACACTGAAGCTTTCTTT
CASSIRVGDTEAFF
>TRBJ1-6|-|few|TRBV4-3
TGCGCCAGCAGCGACAGCTCCTATAATTCACCCCTCCACTTT
CASSDSSYNSPLHF
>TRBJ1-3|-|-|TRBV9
TGTGCCAGCAGCGTAGCTTTTGGCCGAAACTCTGGAAACACCATATATTTT
CASSVAFGRNSGNTIYF
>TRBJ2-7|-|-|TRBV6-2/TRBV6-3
TGTGCCAGCAGTTACCGACAGGACCGCTACGAGCAGTACTTC
CASSYRQDRYEQYF
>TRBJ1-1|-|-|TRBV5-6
TGTGCCAGCAGCTTCGTGTCTGAAGCTTTCTTT
CASSFVSEAFF
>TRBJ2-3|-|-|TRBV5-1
TGCGCCAGCAGCTTGAAAGCAGGCCTAAGCACAGATACGCAGTATTTT
CASSLKAGLSTDTQYF
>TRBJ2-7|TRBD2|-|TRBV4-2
TGTGCCAGCAGCCAACCGACTAGCGGGGGGTACGAGCAGTACTTC
CASSQPTSGGYEQYF
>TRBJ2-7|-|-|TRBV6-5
TGTGCCAGCAGTTACAGGAACCCCTACGAGCAGTACTTC
CASSYRNPYEQYF
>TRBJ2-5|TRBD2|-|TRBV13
TGTGCCAGCAGCAGCAGCGGGAACCAAGAGACCCAGTACTTC
CASSSSGNQETQYF
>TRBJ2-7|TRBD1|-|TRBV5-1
TGCGCCAGCAGCTTAGCTTACCCCGGGACAGGGTCGGGCGAGCAGTACTTC
CASSLAYPGTGSGEQYF
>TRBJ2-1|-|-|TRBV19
TGTGCCAGTAGTATATTCCAGGACAATGAGCAGTTCTTC
CASSIFQDNEQFF
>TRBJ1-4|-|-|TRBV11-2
TGTGCCAGCAGCTTAGGACAATTGGTGGGGGGCGAAAAACTGTTTTTT
CASSLGQLVGGEKLFF
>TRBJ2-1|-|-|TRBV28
TGTGCCAGCAGGGAATTCCTTAAATCCCACAATGAGCAGTTCTTC
CASREFLKSHNEQFF
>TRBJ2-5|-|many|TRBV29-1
TGCAGCGTGCTGGACTCCGACTGGGGAGAGACCCAGTACTTC
CSVLDSDWGETQYF
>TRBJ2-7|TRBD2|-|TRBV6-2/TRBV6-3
TGTGCCAGCAGTTACCGACTAGCGGGAGAGGAGCAGTACTTC
CASSYRLAGEEQYF
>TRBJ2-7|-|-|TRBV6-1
TGTGCCAGCGGTCCAACCGGGACACGGGCCTCCTACGAGCAGTACTTC
CASGPTGTRASYEQYF
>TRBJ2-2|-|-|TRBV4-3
TGCGCCAGCAGCCAAGATGTTTTCGTCCAGGGAGGCACCGGGGAGCTGTTTTTT
CASSQDVFVQGGTGELFF
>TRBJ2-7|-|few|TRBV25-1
TGTGCCAGCAGTGAGTTAGGGGTCTCCTACGAGCAGTACTTC
CASSELGVSYEQYF
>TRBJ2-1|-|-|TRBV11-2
TGTGCCAGCAGCTCGTTAGCAACGGGGGATGAGCAGTTCTTC
CASSSLATGDEQFF
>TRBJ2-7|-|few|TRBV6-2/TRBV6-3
TGTGCCAGCAGGCCTACGAGCTCCTACGAGCAGTACTTC
CASRPTSSYEQYF
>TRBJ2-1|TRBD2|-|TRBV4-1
TGCGCCAGCAGCCAAGAACGGGGGGGCCTCGTCTACAATGAGCAGTTCTTC
CASSQERGGLVYNEQFF
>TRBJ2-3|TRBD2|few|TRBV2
TGTGCCAGCAGCGTGCCGGCGGGAGGACCAGATACGCAGTATTTT
CASSVPAGGPDTQYF
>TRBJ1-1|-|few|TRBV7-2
TGTGCCAGCAGCTTCCCGCCCAGGGGCACTGAAGCTTTCTTT
CASSFPPRGTEAFF
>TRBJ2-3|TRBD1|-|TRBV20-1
TGCAGTGCTAGAGCGTTGGGACAGGGGCCAGATACGCAGTATTTT
CSARALGQGPDTQYF
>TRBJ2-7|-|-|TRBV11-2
TGTGCCAGCAGTTATTCGGACACGACTGGTGGATACGAGCAGTACTTC
CASSYSDTTGGYEQYF
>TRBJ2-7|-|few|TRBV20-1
TGCAGTGCTAAAGTACCTCAGGGAATGGGATACGAGCAGTACTTC
CSAKVPQGMGYEQYF
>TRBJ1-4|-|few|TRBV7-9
TGTGCCAGCAGGCCCCCGGTGGGGGCTGATGAAAAACTGTTTTTT
CASRPPVGADEKLFF
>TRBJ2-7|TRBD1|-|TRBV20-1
TGCAGTGCCAGGGACAGGGTTTTCCGCGAGCAGTACTTC
CSARDRVFREQYF
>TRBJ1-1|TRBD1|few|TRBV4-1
TGCGCCAGCAGCCAAGACCCACAGGGGACGACTGAAGCTTTCTTT
CASSQDPQGTTEAFF
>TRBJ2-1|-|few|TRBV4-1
TGCGCCAGCAGCCAAGATGGCGCAGCCTCCTACAATGAGCAGTTCTTC
CASSQDGAASYNEQFF
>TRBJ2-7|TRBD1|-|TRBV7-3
TGTGCCAGCAGCTTGGGGGACAGTTCGCTAGAAAGGTACTTC
CASSLGDSSLERYF